This T cell receptor (beta chain) was recovered during a study of spatial heterogeneity in lung cancer. Noted time point: sample taken at primary tumor resection. Donors were over 70 untreated early-stage non-small cell lung cancer patients. Whole-study findings and limits: Ubiquitous and regional nonsynonymous mutations were tracked by counts of ubiquitous and regional expanded TCRs, respectively. Tumor mutation count correlated with how many alpha and beta TCRs expanded intratumorally.

TCRdb reprocessed the 5' RACE reads with MiXCR, giving one entry per CDR3 protein. Of several thousand distinct CDR3 sequences in the sample, roughly 10% were seen once. This CDR3 has 14 residues. Trimming shortened V by 2 bases and J by 1 base, and 6 bases separated the two germline ends. In germline, CDR1 is SNHLY, CDR2 FYNNEI. This clonotype came up a few times. The antigen is not known. V usage is TRBV2 and J usage is TRBJ1-5; the D is unclear. The origin of this receptor is a female donor with early-stage non-small cell lung cancer. Sequences were derived from lung tumor tissue, sampled at surgery. This chain's CDR3 is CASSERQSNQPQHF. CDR3 DNA: TGTGCCAGCAGTGAAAGGCAAAGCAATCAGCCCCAGCATTTT.